One and the same sample provided the 9 T cell receptor beta chains below, sequenced in a study of T cell repertoires in cytomegalovirus infection. TCRdb re-analysed the reads in MiXCR, keeping a single row per CDR3 protein. The table lists 170,000 or so distinct CDR3 sequences, approximately 18% of them singletons, with around 25% in the top ten. Sequencing input: CD8+ T cells from PBMCs. These receptors all come from a human donor in good health (CMV status not recorded). Some clones in this sample may be carry-over from other donors' samples.

This chain uses TRBV7-2 with TRBJ1-1, with TRBD1 identical over 7 bases. Germline values: CDR1 SGHTA, CDR2 FQGNSA. This CDR3 comprises 15 residues. The V segment lost 5 bases and the J segment 0 bases; nucleotides outside the gene matches: 6. In DNA form, the CDR3 reads TGTGCCAGCAGCCCCCTCGGGACAGTGAACACTGAAGCTTTCTTT. Translated, it gives CASSPLGTVNTEAFF.

The genes are TRBV10-2 and TRBJ2-3; TRBD1 is a possible D gene (5 bases). The CDR3 length is 16 residues. The ends were cut back, 7 bases at V and 3 bases at J, with 20 bases in the middle. The germline V gene has CDR1 WSHSY and CDR2 SAAADI. CDR3 loop: CASIRSRVARTDTQYF. In nucleotides, the CDR3 is TGCGCCAGCATCCGATCCAGGGTAGCACGGACAGATACGCAGTATTTT.

J is TRBJ2-7 and V is TRBV12-3 or TRBV12-4; D not certain. V gave up 1 base and J gave up 5 bases, with 9 bases separating them. The CDR3 covers 13 residues. The CDR3 protein is CASSLGHLNEQYF. CDR3 DNA: TGTGCCAGCAGTTTAGGGCACCTTAACGAGCAGTACTTC.

This clonotype was counted only a few times. The V call is TRBV4-1, the J call TRBJ2-5; 8 bases fit TRBD1. Germline V gene data show CDR1 as MGHRA and CDR2 as YSYEKL. The CDR3 extends over 16 amino acids. The ends lost 0 bases at V and 5 bases at J; junction bases unmatched: 8. The CDR3 protein is CASSQEGRGRRETQYF. CDR3 coding DNA: TGCGCCAGCAGCCAAGAGGGCAGGGGGCGCCGGGAGACCCAGTACTTC.

The gene calls are TRBV19 and TRBJ1-2; 8 nucleotides align to TRBD1. V lost 5 bases to trimming and J lost 7 bases; unmatched junction nucleotides: 12. This CDR3 is built from 15 residues. Germline V CDR1 and CDR2: LNHDA, SQIVND (reference sequence). In nucleotides, the CDR3 is TGTGCCAGTAGTGCCCTTCAGGGGGCAGAGAGTGGCTACACCTTC. This codes for CASSALQGAESGYTF. Combining the CDR3 with reference TRBV19 and TRBJ1-2 gives the whole variable domain DGGITQSPKYLFRKEGQNVTLSCEQNLNHDAMYWYRQDPGQGLRLIYYSQIVNDFQKGDIAEGYSVSREKKESFPLTVTSAQKNPTAFYLCASSALQGAESGYTFGSGTRLTVV.

This clonotype was seen more than once but under ten times. The chain is built from TRBV7-4 and TRBJ1-2, with D hard to call. From germline, CDR1 is SGHVT and CDR2 SQSDAQ. This CDR3 contains 11 residues. The V end lost 5 bases, the J end lost 9 bases, and 10 bases lay between the germline ends. CDR3 nucleotides: TGTGCCAGCAGCCGAACTGAGCGCTACACCTTC. Amino acid sequence: CASSRTERYTF.

The chain uses TRBV27 and TRBJ1-1; 7 bases match TRBD1. Trimming removed 2 bases from V and 5 bases from J; junction bases left unmatched: 5. Germline CDR1 is MNHEY and CDR2 is SMNVEV (reference sequence). CDR3 length: 14 residues. DNA of the CDR3: TGTGCCAGCAGTTTAACAGGGGTGGGAACTGAAGCTTTCTTT. Its translation: CASSLTGVGTEAFF.

CDR3 sequence: CASSSWTESSYNEQFF. The CDR3 coding sequence is TGTGCCAGCAGTTCCTGGACTGAGAGCTCCTACAATGAGCAGTTCTTC. The chain recombines TRBV6-1 with TRBJ2-1; D possibly corresponds to TRBD2 (5 bases). V dropped 5 bases and J dropped 0 bases, with 14 bases sitting between them. This CDR3 is 16 amino acids long. Germline V gene lookup returns CDR1 MNHNS and CDR2 SASEGT.

A few counts support this clonotype. The CDR3 DNA reads as TGTGCCAGCAGTTTATCTCTAGCGGGGGGGGCGTCCACAGATACGCAGTATTTT. As protein: CASSLSLAGGASTDTQYF. This chain connects TRBV12-3 or TRBV12-4 to TRBJ2-3; TRBD2 agrees at 12 bases. This CDR3 region has 18 residues. The junction had 8 bases not matched to a gene; V was cut back by 2 bases and J by 2 bases.